This T cell receptor beta chain comes out of a study of T cells in Graves' hyperthyroidism and ophthalmopathy. Regions amplified from RNA transcripts were the TCR beta CDR3 regions. A first-round RT-PCR of the TCR CDR3 used the HTBI primer set. Each CDR3 protein is one row after TCRdb ran MiXCR on the multiplex PCR reads. The sample contains a few hundred thousand distinct CDR3 sequences, more than 45% of which appear only once. This CDR3 is 20 amino acids long. CDR1 and CDR2 (germline): SSHAT, FNYEAQ (reference sequence). V lost 5 bases to trimming and J lost 4 bases, with 32 bases between them. This clonotype has ten or more counts.

The source material was peripheral blood or thyroid tissue (not recorded which). The chain joins TRBV7-7 to TRBJ1-2, with D possibly TRBD1 on 5 matching bases. The sequence was obtained from a young woman with Graves' hyperthyroidism. The CDR3 loop reads CASSGAEEDGWGRGIYGYTF. In nucleotides, the CDR3 is TGTGCCAGCAGCGGGGCAGAGGAAGACGGATGGGGAAGAGGTATCTATGGCTACACCTTC.